This T cell receptor beta chain was recovered during a study of T cells in Graves' hyperthyroidism and ophthalmopathy. The table lists this clonotype with many counts. The ends were cut back, 5 bases at V and 0 bases at J, with 13 bases in the middle. Per the germline V gene, CDR1 is WSHSY and CDR2 is SAAADI. The CDR3 spans 16 residues. Amplification of TCR beta CDR3 regions was performed using RNA transcripts as template. When the TCR CDR3 underwent first-round RT-PCR, the HTBI primer set was used. One entry per CDR3 protein results from TCRdb running MiXCR on the multiplex PCR reads. This repertoire shows some 800,000 distinct CDR3 sequences, approximately 40% found once; its top ten account for over 8%. Exclusion followed for patients with uncontrolled infection, other autoimmune disease, pregnancy or lactation. PBMCs were derived from around 10 ml fresh peripheral blood.

J is TRBJ1-4 and V is TRBV10-2; unclear D gene. This TCR derives from a man in his late teens or twenties with Graves' hyperthyroidism. Source material: blood. The CDR3 nucleotides read TGCGCCAGCAGTCACCTATACAGAGCAACTAATGAAAAACTGTTTTTT. This codes for CASSHLYRATNEKLFF.